The entry below describes one T cell receptor beta chain. The antigen is undetermined. The source of the sample is a study of cytomegalovirus exposure and HLA in healthy donors. Overall study context: Tens of millions of unique TCR sequences came from HLA-typed donors in an early release.

The germline V gene encodes CDR1 SGHDT and CDR2 YYEEEE. V dropped 4 bases and J dropped 0 bases, with 16 bases sitting between them. The CDR3 has 16 residues. Notes on the study in general: Several V segments, TRBV6-2 and TRBV6-3 among them, could not be told apart and were dropped. A later analysis appeared to link common viral pathogens to several of the most significant clusters. In a later analysis, CMV-associated beta chains were mostly HLA-associated, it appeared.

Primers: 60 Vbeta forward and 13 Jbeta reverse. The assay was immunoSEQ multiplex PCR, and TCRdb's table has in-frame clones only and misses some. Recorded for this sample: 110,000 to 150,000 clones. The TCR sequence derives from a man between 40 and 49 years old in good health and CMV-seronegative. The chain carries TRBV5-6 and TRBJ2-5, with a tentative D call TRBD1 (5 bases). Sample: PBMCs. The CDR3 region has the DNA TGTGCCAGCAGCGGAAACAGGTCCCCGTACCAAGAGACCCAGTACTTC. Its translation is CASSGNRSPYQETQYF.